This TCR beta chain appears in the sequencing data of a study of blood T cell repertoires in COVID-19. As for the study in general: Whether acute or convalescent, the COVID-19 samples came from the United States, Italy and Spain. PBMCs, B-cell-depleted T cells, or T cells were the source of the cDNA or gDNA that made up the material.

Grouping used clinical history reported by participants in a survey and questionnaire. All recovered Cohort 3 donors got two negative PCRs, got clearance, or saw symptom resolution. Clones were read by immunoSEQ multiplex PCR, and TCRdb kept only the in-frame ones, dropping some. The sample carries over 200,000 clones, 87% recorded once. The CDR3 has 11 residues. Germline assignment: CDR1 LGHNA and CDR2 YNFKEQ. Trimming cost V 7 bases and J 4 bases, with 5 bases left between them. Sequenced material: PBMCs or T cells enriched from blood (not recorded which). The V gene is TRBV4-2, the J gene TRBJ2-1; a possible D gene is TRBD1 (5 bases). This TCR was recovered from a man under 40 who had recovered from COVID-19. The CDR3 protein is CASKGYNEQFF. The DNA for the CDR3 is TGTGCCAGCAAGGGGTACAATGAGCAGTTCTTC.